The 6 T cell receptor beta chains presented below share a single source sample, sequenced in a study of radiation and T cells in renal cell carcinoma. Sequenced by immunoSEQ multiplex PCR; TCRdb stores in-frame clones only, minus some. The table shows around 12,000 clones, with roughly 34% occurring only once. Treatment: 15 Gy SBRT to primary tumor, nephrectomy 4 weeks later. This sample comprised tumor tissue, obtained from a patient whose treatment included radiotherapy and nephrectomy. The receptors derive from a man between 60 and 75 years old with renal cell carcinoma.

The V call is TRBV10-3, the J call TRBJ1-1, with unresolved D. CDR3 length equals 15 residues. CDR1 is ENHRY, CDR2 SYGVKD, per germline. V was shortened by 4 bases and J by 0 bases, with 12 bases between the two germline ends. CDR3 DNA: TGTGCCATCAGTGGGAAGGAGGGCATGAACACTGAAGCTTTCTTT. As protein: CAISGKEGMNTEAFF.

This clone was observed many times. The V gene is TRBV7-7, the J gene TRBJ2-2; the match to TRBD2 covers 11 bases. The germline V gene encodes CDR1 SSHAT and CDR2 FNYEAQ (reference sequence). The junction had 4 bases not matched to a gene; V was cut back by 2 bases and J by 5 bases. The CDR3 covers 16 residues. CDR3 amino acids: CASSLSPSGRTGELFF. The CDR3 DNA is TGTGCCAGCAGCTTATCCCCTAGCGGGAGGACCGGGGAGCTGTTTTTT.

This clone was counted a few times. This rearrangement joins TRBV19 to TRBJ2-5; 10 bases map to TRBD2. CDR3 length: 16 amino acids. The V gene's germline CDR1 is LNHDA and CDR2 SQIVND (reference sequence). V was clipped by 3 bases and J by 5 bases; unmatched bases: 9. The CDR3 region has the DNA TGTGCCAGTAGTATCCGCCCAGCGGGAGGGAGTGAGACCCAGTACTTC. Its translation: CASSIRPAGGSETQYF.

This clone showed up many times. The chain couples TRBV5-6 to TRBJ2-7; 9 bases map to TRBD1. The germline CDR1 and CDR2 sequences are SGHDT and YYEEEE. Losses at the gene ends were 2 bases for V and 5 bases for J; bases not matched to a gene: 5. The CDR3 contains 14 residues. CDR3 DNA: TGTGCCAGCAGCTTCGGGACAGGGATCAACGAGCAGTACTTC. As protein: CASSFGTGINEQYF.

This clone was detected only a few times. The chain has TRBV29-1 and TRBJ2-1, with 9 bases fitting TRBD1. Trimming took 6 bases from V and 5 from J; bases not matched to a gene: 5. CDR1 and CDR2 (germline): SQVTM, ANQGSEA. The CDR3 has 13 residues. The CDR3 loop reads CSVGTGRHNEQFF. For the CDR3, the DNA is TGCAGCGTCGGGACAGGGAGACACAATGAGCAGTTCTTC.

This clone has a handful of counts. V usage is TRBV6-4 and J usage is TRBJ1-1, with a possible D match to TRBD1 (5 bases). Trimming removed 5 bases from V and 1 base from J, with 8 bases in between. CDR3 size: 13 residues. Germline V gives CDR1 MRHNA, CDR2 SNTAGT. CDR3 amino acids: CASSSTENTEAFF. CDR3 bases: TGTGCCAGCAGTTCGACAGAGAACACTGAAGCTTTCTTT.